Listed below are T cell receptor beta chains from one sample, sequenced in a study of blood T cell repertoires in COVID-19. Profiled with immunoSEQ multiplex PCR; TCRdb holds only in-frame clones, not every one. The data show hundreds of thousands of clones, with 70% to 90% seen just once and around 8% held by the top ten. Source material: peripheral blood. The receptors here all came from a woman in her 50s who had recovered from COVID-19. Each CDR3 is given with its conserved first and last residue. D genes are given only for firm matches. Part of the rows lack a size; the others show once, few, many or a class for expanded clones.

D gene,clone size,CDR3 length,V gene,J gene,CDR3 protein,CDR3 DNA
-,once,13,TRBV6-5,TRBJ1-1,CATWRGANTEAFF,TGTGCCACCTGGCGGGGGGCGAACACTGAAGCTTTCTTT
-,-,14,TRBV11-2,TRBJ1-3,CASSFPGVGNTIYF,TGTGCCAGCAGCTTCCCGGGGGTTGGAAACACCATATATTTT
-,-,13,TRBV7-8,TRBJ1-1,CASSSDILTEAFF,TGTGCCAGCAGCTCAGACATACTCACTGAAGCTTTCTTT
-,-,15,TRBV28,TRBJ1-5,CASSLSQGRLQPQHF,TGTGCCAGCAGTTTATCGCAGGGAAGGCTACAGCCCCAGCATTTT
-,-,14,TRBV7-2,TRBJ1-1,CASSLDVGSTEAFF,TGTGCCAGCAGCTTAGATGTAGGGAGCACTGAAGCTTTCTTT
-,few,15,TRBV6-2/TRBV6-3,TRBJ1-5,CASSYSSRGYQPQHF,TGTGCCAGCAGTTACTCGTCCCGGGGGTATCAGCCCCAGCATTTT
TRBD1,-,19,TRBV11-3,TRBJ2-6,CASSLGPGQVISGANVLTF,TGTGCCAGCAGCTTAGGTCCGGGACAGGTGATCTCTGGGGCCAACGTCCTGACTTTC
-,-,17,TRBV4-3,TRBJ1-4,CASSQGTVAATNEKLFF,TGCGCCAGCAGCCAAGGTACCGTGGCGGCAACTAATGAAAAACTGTTTTTT
-,-,12,TRBV13,TRBJ2-5,CASSLSLETQYF,TGTGCCAGCAGCTTAAGCCTAGAGACCCAGTACTTC
TRBD1,-,16,TRBV3-1/TRBV3-2,TRBJ1-1,CASSRPPGQANTEAFF,TGTGCCAGCAGCCGCCCCCCGGGACAGGCGAACACTGAAGCTTTCTTT
-,-,13,TRBV4-3,TRBJ2-1,CASSQVRRSEQFF,TGCGCCAGCAGCCAAGTTCGTCGGAGTGAGCAGTTCTTC
-,-,14,TRBV30,TRBJ1-1,CAWSAGTPNTEAFF,TGTGCCTGGAGCGCCGGGACACCGAACACTGAAGCTTTCTTT
-,few,15,TRBV7-6,TRBJ1-5,CASSKDRGHNQPQHF,TGTGCCAGCAGCAAGGATAGGGGACACAATCAGCCCCAGCATTTT
TRBD1,few,16,TRBV19,TRBJ1-6,CASRNTGTVGNSPLHF,TGTGCCAGTAGAAACACCGGGACAGTCGGGAATTCACCCCTCCACTTT
-,-,12,TRBV3-1/TRBV3-2,TRBJ1-4,CASSHPYEKLFF,TGTGCCAGCAGCCACCCTTATGAAAAACTGTTTTTT